The 18 T cell receptor beta chains below come from one sample, sequenced in a study of T cell repertoires in cytomegalovirus infection. TCRdb redid the calling of the reads with MiXCR, one entry per CDR3 protein. The table has about 740,000 distinct CDR3 sequences, 35% seen once; the top ten hold about 2.8%. The sequenced material came from PBMCs. The receptors stem from a human donor in good health (CMV status not recorded). Some clones in this sample may be carry-over from other donors' samples.

The V call is TRBV28, the J call TRBJ1-4, with D perhaps matching TRBD1 (6 bases). Per the germline V gene, CDR1 is MDHEN and CDR2 is SYDVKM. The CDR3 length is 17 residues. Trimming took off 5 bases at V and 5 bases at J, with 21 bases between the two ends. Written as DNA, the CDR3 is TGTGCCAGCAGTCCATCCTCTCAGGGGCGGGGGAATGAAAAACTGTTTTTT. Its protein is CASSPSSQGRGNEKLFF.

The sample holds a few counts of this clonotype. The J gene is TRBJ2-7, the V gene TRBV6-1; D remains ambiguous. The CDR3 extends over 15 amino acids. Per the germline V gene, CDR1 is MNHNS and CDR2 is SASEGT. The V end was cut by 0 bases, the J end by 4 bases, with 13 bases between. The DNA of the CDR3 is TGTGCCAGCAGTGAAGCCCCCGACGGCACTTACGAGCAGTACTTC. Its protein is CASSEAPDGTYEQYF.

Comment on this clonotype: Being one base from a much bigger clone, this may be a read error. V is TRBV7-2 and J is TRBJ1-1; D possibly corresponds to TRBD1 (6 bases). Germline CDR1 SGHTA, CDR2 FQGNSA. The CDR3 is 16 residues long. Here the CDR3 reads CASSLGRRGRDTEALF. The CDR3, as DNA: TGTGCCAGCAGCTTAGGACGGCGCGGGCGGGACACTGAAGCTTTATTT. The variable domain in full, with the rest retrieved from reference TRBV7-2 and TRBJ1-1, is GAGVSQSPSNKVTEKGKDVELRCDPISGHTALYWYRQSLGQGLEFLIYFQGNSAPDKSGLPSDRFSAERTGGSVSTLTIQRTQQEDSAVYLCASSLGRRGRDTEALFGQGTRLTVV.

The chain employs TRBV28 and TRBJ2-3; D remains ambiguous. The CDR3 spans 14 residues. The ends were cut back, 5 bases at V and 7 bases at J, with 16 bases in the middle. Germline CDR1 MDHEN, CDR2 SYDVKM. CDR3 loop: CASSTMRRSYTQYF. The DNA of the CDR3 is TGTGCCAGCAGTACCATGAGGAGATCCTATACGCAGTATTTT. Full variable domain (remainder filled in from reference TRBV28 and TRBJ2-3): DVKVTQSSRYLVKRTGEKVFLECVQDMDHENMFWYRQDPGLGLRLIYFSYDVKMKEKGDIPEGYSVSREKKERFSLILESASTNQTSMYLCASSTMRRSYTQYFGPGTRLTVL.

A word on this clonotype: This may arise from a read error, as a much more abundant clone is one base away. V and J are TRBV7-2 and TRBJ2-5; D gene unclear. This CDR3 has 17 amino acids. CDR1 SGHTA and CDR2 FQGNSA come from the germline V gene. V lost 3 bases, J lost 0 bases, and 17 bases lay in between. The CDR3, as DNA: TGTGCCAGCAGCTTGTATGGGAAAGCCTTATACCAAGAGACCCAGTACTTC. Protein sequence: CASSLYGKALYQETQYF.

V usage is TRBV4-1 and J usage is TRBJ2-5; no definite D call. This CDR3 spans 15 amino acids. Trimming cost V 1 base and J 0 bases, with 9 bases left between them. Germline assignment: CDR1 MGHRA and CDR2 YSYEKL. CDR3 bases: TGCGCCAGCAGCCAAGCCCCGGATAACCAAGAGACCCAGTACTTC. As protein: CASSQAPDNQETQYF.

The chain couples TRBV27 to TRBJ2-1; a weak D match, TRBD2 (5 bases). This CDR3 has 9 residues. Trimming removed 8 bases at V and 11 bases at J, with 7 bases between. Germline CDR1 is MNHEY and CDR2 is SMNVEV (reference sequence). The CDR3 nucleotides read TGTGCCAGCGGACTTCAGCAGTTCTTC. Translating it yields CASGLQQFF.

J is TRBJ2-1 and V is TRBV7-3, with D tentatively TRBD2 (5 bases). The CDR3 loop spans 14 amino acids. Germline V CDR1 and CDR2: SGHTA, FQGTGA. V lost 4 bases, J lost 4 bases, and 11 bases lay in between. The CDR3 loop is CASSSTRGYNEQFF. The CDR3 DNA follows: TGTGCCAGCAGCTCAACCCGGGGTTACAATGAGCAGTTCTTC.

This clonotype was counted only a few times. Here the CDR3 reads CSVTGAGQPQHF. The CDR3 DNA is TGCAGTGTCACGGGGGCAGGGCAGCCCCAGCATTTT. V is TRBV20-1 and J is TRBJ1-5; D possibly corresponds to TRBD1 (6 bases). CDR1 and CDR2 (germline): DFQATT, SNEGSKA (reference sequence). This CDR3 is built from 12 residues. V lost 7 bases and J 7 bases, leaving 14 bases between the germline ends.

This clonotype was observed a handful of times. The chain joins TRBV9 to TRBJ2-3, with 8 bases matching TRBD2. Germline V CDR1 and CDR2: SGDLS, YYNGEE. The CDR3 contains 13 residues. V lost 6 bases to trimming and J lost 2 bases; unmatched junction nucleotides: 2. CDR3 amino acids: CASNSGVTDTQYF. The DNA of the CDR3 is TGTGCCAGCAATAGCGGGGTCACAGATACGCAGTATTTT.

This clonotype has a count of ten or more. The V call is TRBV24-1, the J call TRBJ2-2, with D unresolved. The CDR3 contains 18 residues. V was trimmed by 2 bases and J by 1 base, leaving 16 bases between them. Germline V gene lookup returns CDR1 KGHDR and CDR2 SFDVKD. This CDR3 is CATSDYGSGRGNTGELFF. Written as DNA, the CDR3 is TGTGCCACCAGTGATTATGGGTCGGGTAGAGGGAACACCGGGGAGCTGTTTTTT.

This clonotype was seen more than once but under ten times. The chain couples TRBV19 to TRBJ1-5, with 7 nucleotides matching TRBD1. The CDR3 spans 16 residues. V lost 6 bases, J lost 8 bases, and 16 bases stayed unmatched. Germline CDR1 is LNHDA and CDR2 is SQIVND (reference sequence). The CDR3, as DNA: TGTGCCAGTAGCCCTATACAGGGGTTCTCCCTTGAGCCCCAGCATTTT. Translation: CASSPIQGFSLEPQHF.

This clonotype showed up just once. V is TRBV3-1 and J is TRBJ1-6, with D tentatively TRBD1 (6 bases). This CDR3 contains 16 residues. Germline V gene lookup returns CDR1 LGHDT and CDR2 YNNKEL (reference sequence). V shed 4 bases and J shed 3 bases, with 13 bases lying between them. The CDR3 DNA is TGTGCCAGCAGCCGAGCAGGGGACATCTATAATTCACCCCTCCACTTT. Translating gives CASSRAGDIYNSPLHF.

The gene calls are TRBV28 and TRBJ1-2, with 7 bases lining up with TRBD1. The CDR3 spans 17 residues. From germline, CDR1 is MDHEN and CDR2 SYDVKM. V was pared by 4 bases and J by 3 bases, with 14 bases of the junction left unmatched. CDR3 in DNA: TGTGCCAGCAGTTCATCGGGGAAGACAGGGAAGTACTATGGCTACACCTTC. Translated: CASSSSGKTGKYYGYTF.

V usage is TRBV7-8 and J usage is TRBJ1-5; D gene uncertain. V was trimmed by 7 bases and J by 7 bases, leaving 14 bases between them. There are 13 residues in the CDR3. Germline values: CDR1 SGHVS, CDR2 FQNEAQ. The CDR3 region has the DNA TGTGCCAGCATCCTCCTATTTAAGCAGCCCCAGCATTTT. As protein: CASILLFKQPQHF.

The table lists this clonotype with many counts. This chain connects TRBV12-3 or TRBV12-4 to TRBJ2-1; 7 bases align to TRBD2. Trimming removed 8 bases from V and 5 bases from J; junction bases left unmatched: 21. The CDR3 spans 18 residues. CDR3 protein: CASCPVRVLAERNNEQFF. In DNA form, the CDR3 reads TGTGCCAGCTGCCCTGTTCGAGTTCTAGCGGAGAGGAACAATGAGCAGTTCTTC.

This clonotype was observed many times. The chain combines TRBV28 with TRBJ2-1, with TRBD1 as a possible D gene (5 bases). CDR1 and CDR2 from the germline V gene are MDHEN and SYDVKM. CDR3 length: 14 amino acids. Trimming stripped 4 bases from V and 4 bases from J, with 11 bases between. Here the CDR3 DNA reads TGTGCCAGCAGTTGGTCAGACAGTTACAATGAGCAGTTCTTC. Its protein product is CASSWSDSYNEQFF. Supplemented by reference TRBV28 and TRBJ2-1, the full variable domain reads DVKVTQSSRYLVKRTGEKVFLECVQDMDHENMFWYRQDPGLGLRLIYFSYDVKMKEKGDIPEGYSVSREKKERFSLILESASTNQTSMYLCASSWSDSYNEQFFGPGTRLTVL.

This clonotype has a handful of counts. V is TRBV4-1 and J is TRBJ2-1; possible D gene TRBD2, 6 bases. Germline V CDR1 and CDR2: MGHRA, YSYEKL. V was pared by 7 bases and J by 0 bases, with 10 bases between. CDR3 length: 14 residues. The CDR3 DNA is TGCGCCAGCAACTGGGGAGGCTCCTACAATGAGCAGTTCTTC. The encoded protein is CASNWGGSYNEQFF.